This T cell receptor (delta chain) was obtained from a study of gamma-delta chains in newborns, infants, children. Study background: Microbial exposure reportedly drives polyclonal innate γδ T cell expansion after birth.

TCRdb redid the clone calls on the reads with CATT. The sample lists about 5,500 delta-chain clones, about 0.42% occurring once. The CDR3 length is 18 residues. The junction had 10 bases not matched to a gene; V was cut back by 9 bases and J by 1 base. Per germline, CDR1 GEAIGNYY and CDR2 EKD. In regard to this clone: Other nucleotide sequences in the sample specify the same CDR3.

Source material: blood. V usage is TRDV2 and J usage is TRDJ3; 11 bases are shared with TRDD3. The clonotype was recovered from a child who was a newborn, infant or young child, either healthy, febrile or measles-vaccinated (not recorded which). The CDR3 DNA reads as TGTGCCAGCGACTATACTGGGGGATATTCCTGGGACACCCGACAGATGTTTTTC. This translates into CASDYTGGYSWDTRQMFF.